The 29 T cell receptor beta chains reported below all come from one sample, sequenced in a study of blood T cells in healthy people across ages. Primed by a sample-barcoded 5' primer and a J-beta primer mix, a second PCR proceeded for about 6 to 11 cycles. TCRdb re-derived calls from the 5' RACE reads in MiXCR, one entry per CDR3 protein. The repertoire holds 1.5 million to 2 million distinct CDR3 sequences, 34% seen once, with about 10% in the top ten. Sequencing used blood. These receptors all stem from a woman in her thirties in good health.

The J gene is TRBJ1-5, the V gene TRBV28; D remains unclear. In germline, CDR1 is MDHEN, CDR2 SYDVKM. V lost 3 bases and J 3 bases, leaving 9 bases between the germline ends. The length of the CDR3 is 14 residues. DNA of the CDR3: TGTGCCAGCAGTTTTGTAGGATACAATCAGCCCCAGCATTTT. This codes for CASSFVGYNQPQHF. Filled out from reference TRBV28 and TRBJ1-5, the complete variable domain reads DVKVTQSSRYLVKRTGEKVFLECVQDMDHENMFWYRQDPGLGLRLIYFSYDVKMKEKGDIPEGYSVSREKKERFSLILESASTNQTSMYLCASSFVGYNQPQHFGDGTRLSIL.

J is TRBJ2-5 and V is TRBV10-3, with D possibly matching TRBD1 (6 bases). Germline V gene lookup returns CDR1 ENHRY and CDR2 SYGVKD. V lost 10 bases to trimming and J lost 5 bases, with 17 bases between them. The length of the CDR3 is 13 residues. The CDR3 spells CASRDTVGETQYF. The CDR3 nucleotides are TGTGCCAGCCGGGACACCGTTGGTGAGACCCAGTACTTC.

The V gene is TRBV4-1, the J gene TRBJ2-1; D is uncertain. V was trimmed by 6 bases and J by 8 bases, leaving 14 bases between them. The CDR3 contains 13 residues. Germline CDR1 and CDR2: MGHRA and YSYEKL. DNA of the CDR3: TGCGCCAGCAGAAGCGCGGTGGGCGATGAGCAGTTCTTC. It specifies CASRSAVGDEQFF.

This clonotype was picked up a small number of times. The chain recombines TRBV7-2 with TRBJ1-4; maybe TRBD1 (5 bases). Germline assignment: CDR1 SGHTA and CDR2 FQGNSA. The V and J ends lost 4 bases and 0 bases respectively, with 9 bases between them. This CDR3 comprises 15 residues. DNA of the CDR3: TGTGCCAGCAGCTCACAGGCCGCAACTAATGAAAAACTGTTTTTT. It yields the protein CASSSQAATNEKLFF.

In regard to this clonotype: An end of the junction does not agree with germline; a read error may underlie this. V gene TRBV4-1 combines with J gene TRBJ1-4; 12 bases match TRBD1. Germline values: CDR1 MGHRA, CDR2 YSYEKL. This CDR3 has 18 amino acids. The CDR3 reads CASSQVQGQGALGEELFF. CDR3 nucleotides: TGCGCCAGCAGCCAAGTACAGGGACAGGGGGCGCTGGGTGAAGAACTGTTTTTT.

This chain joins TRBV7-9 and TRBJ2-3; D is unclear. In germline, CDR1 is SEHNR, CDR2 FQNEAQ (reference sequence). This CDR3 spans 15 amino acids. With 3 bases removed from V and 4 bases from J, the gap between germline ends came to 14 bases. The CDR3 DNA follows: TGTGCCAGCAGCTTTGCTTCTGGGGAACCAGATACGCAGTATTTT. Amino acid sequence: CASSFASGEPDTQYF. The full variable domain, in which reference TRBV7-9 and TRBJ2-3 provide the parts outside the CDR3, is DTGVSQNPRHKITKRGQNVTFRCDPISEHNRLYWYRQTLGQGPEFLTYFQNEAQLEKSRLLSDRFSAERPKGSFSTLEIQRTEQGDSAMYLCASSFASGEPDTQYFGPGTRLTVL.

Concerning this clonotype: Germline and junction disagree at one end, which may indicate a read error. CDR3 coding DNA: TGTGCCACCAATGATTTGCGTACCCCCCACAATGAGCAGTTCTTC. Protein product: CATNDLRTPHNEQFF. The chain combines TRBV24-1 with TRBJ2-1; unclear D gene. In germline, CDR1 is KGHDR, CDR2 SFDVKD. The CDR3 consists of 15 residues.

J is TRBJ1-1 and V is TRBV4-1; tentative D call: TRBD1 (6 bases). Germline CDR1 and CDR2: MGHRA and YSYEKL. The V end lost 4 bases, the J end lost 3 bases, and 21 bases lay between the germline ends. This CDR3 spans 17 amino acids. The CDR3 spells CASSPRSRRGADTEAFF. The CDR3 nucleotides read TGCGCCAGCAGCCCAAGATCGAGGCGGGGGGCAGACACTGAAGCTTTCTTT.

This clonotype has only a few counts. CDR3 nucleotide sequence: TGCGCCAGCAAGCGGCCAGGGGGGAACACTGAAGCTTTCTTT. This sequence encodes CASKRPGGNTEAFF. V gene TRBV4-1 combines with J gene TRBJ1-1; TRBD1 aligns across 7 bases. Germline V gene sequence: CDR1 MGHRA, CDR2 YSYEKL. The trim removed 7 bases at V and 1 base at J, leaving 6 bases unmatched. This CDR3 is 14 amino acids long.

The chain combines TRBV7-9 with TRBJ1-1, with 7 bases lining up with TRBD1. V gave up 4 bases and J gave up 5 bases; unmatched junction bases: 4. Per germline, CDR1 SEHNR and CDR2 FQNEAQ (reference sequence). This CDR3 is built from 13 residues. In DNA form, the CDR3 reads TGTGCCAGCAGCTCGACAGGGCGGACTGAAGCTTTCTTT. This translates into CASSSTGRTEAFF.

The sample holds a few counts of this clonotype. The chain carries TRBV27 and TRBJ1-2; D remains unclear. Germline lookup yields CDR1 MNHEY and CDR2 SMNVEV (reference sequence). This CDR3 has 14 residues. Deletions cut 2 bases from V and 8 bases from J, with 15 bases between. CDR3 amino acids: CASSLGQGRLGYTF. Written as DNA, the CDR3 is TGTGCCAGCAGTTTAGGTCAAGGGAGGCTCGGCTACACCTTC.

In its sample, this clonotype was seen many times. The V call is TRBV4-1, the J call TRBJ2-6; either TRBD1 or TRBD2 may supply D (5 bases each). The V gene's germline CDR1 is MGHRA and CDR2 YSYEKL. CDR3 size: 17 residues. Trimming took off 2 bases at V and 1 base at J, with 12 bases between the two ends. The CDR3 DNA reads as TGCGCCAGCAGCCAACAGGGAGAGGGTTCTGGGGCCAACGTCCTGACTTTC. It yields the protein CASSQQGEGSGANVLTF.

This chain uses TRBV11-2 with TRBJ2-5; 14 nucleotides line up with TRBD2. Near its end, the DNA agrees better with TRBJ2-7, so the J call may be wrong. Looked up from germline, CDR1 is SGHAT and CDR2 is FQNNGV. CDR3 size: 15 residues. CDR3 DNA sequence: TGTGCCAGCAGCGTCGGACTAGCGGGAGGCCACGAGCAGTACTTC. Its translation is CASSVGLAGGHEQYF.

This chain uses TRBV30 with TRBJ1-6; D gene unclear. The CDR3 length is 12 residues. In germline, CDR1 is GTSNPN, CDR2 SVGIG (reference sequence). Trimming removed 3 bases from V and 14 bases from J, with 14 bases in between. The DNA for the CDR3 is TGTGCCTGGAGATTTGTAAGTTCGGCCCTCCACTTT. Residues: CAWRFVSSALHF.

The V and J genes are TRBV3-1 and TRBJ1-5; D is possibly TRBD1 (5 bases). V was trimmed by 5 bases and J by 2 bases, leaving 13 bases between them. The CDR3 is made up of 15 amino acids. Germline V gene data show CDR1 as LGHDT and CDR2 as YNNKEL (reference sequence). As DNA, the CDR3 is TGTGCCAGCAGCGCCGGGACGGCGGGCAATCAGCCCCAGCATTTT. It translates to CASSAGTAGNQPQHF.

This chain joins TRBV6-4 and TRBJ2-1; D perhaps matches TRBD1 (6 bases). This CDR3 has 14 amino acids. CDR1 is MRHNA and CDR2 is SNTAGT in the germline V gene. Trimming removed 3 bases from V and 8 bases from J, with 14 bases in between. The CDR3 protein is CASSETGGTDEQFF. In DNA form, the CDR3 reads TGTGCCAGCAGTGAAACTGGGGGCACGGATGAGCAGTTCTTC.

This clonotype has just one count. The V gene is TRBV21-1, the J gene TRBJ2-3. TRBV21-1 is a known pseudogene. This CDR3 contains 17 residues. CDR3 sequence: CASSKGVTSPSTDTQYF. The CDR3, as DNA: TGTGCCAGCAGCAAAGGGGTGACATCACCTAGCACAGATACGCAGTATTTT.

This clonotype was detected a few times. The chain links TRBV20-1 to TRBJ2-2, with D hard to call. This CDR3 contains 14 residues. Germline loops: CDR1 DFQATT, CDR2 SNEGSKA (reference sequence). V was clipped by 3 bases and J by 5 bases, with 13 bases between them. CDR3 coding DNA: TGCAGTGCTAGGGTGGCTAACCCAACCGGGGAGCTGTTTTTT. It yields the protein CSARVANPTGELFF.

On this clonotype: Possible read error: a much larger clone is one base away. The chain links TRBV28 to TRBJ2-3; 10 nucleotides agree with TRBD1. The CDR3 is 19 amino acids. The germline gives CDR1 MDHEN, CDR2 SYDVKM. The CDR3 region has the DNA TGTACCAGCAGCCCCCGCAGTCCTCAGCCGGGACAGGGGACAGATACGCAGTATTTT. This translates into CTSSPRSPQPGQGTDTQYF.

This clonotype was observed a handful of times. The chain links TRBV20-1 to TRBJ1-4; 9 bases agree with TRBD1. Germline V lookup: CDR1 DFQATT, CDR2 SNEGSKA (reference sequence). V lost 3 bases and J lost 0; bases outside the gene matches: 11. This CDR3 spans 18 amino acids. The CDR3 nucleotides are TGCAGTGCTAGGAGAGGGGACAGGGAATTTGCAACTAATGAAAAACTGTTTTTT. It codes for CSARRGDREFATNEKLFF.

CDR3 sequence (DNA): TGCGCCAGCAGCTTGGATGGGTACACTAATGAAAAACTGTTTTTT. Encoded protein: CASSLDGYTNEKLFF. This chain connects TRBV5-1 to TRBJ1-4; no firm D call. Deletions cut 0 bases from V and 2 bases from J, with 8 bases between. This CDR3 has 15 residues. Germline V lookup: CDR1 SGHRS, CDR2 YFSETQ.

There are many counts of this clonotype. The V and J genes are TRBV3-1 and TRBJ2-5; the D is unclear. Trimming cost V 6 bases and J 1 base, with 9 bases left between them. Germline CDR1 reads LGHDT; CDR2 reads YNNKEL (reference sequence). The CDR3 sequence is 13 residues long. CDR3 coding DNA: TGTGCCAGCAGGTCCGGCGGCCAAGAGACCCAGTACTTC. Its protein is CASRSGGQETQYF.

This chain links TRBV6-2 or TRBV6-3 with TRBJ1-2, with D hard to call. The CDR3 runs 18 residues. Per germline, CDR1 MNHEY and CDR2 SVGEGT. The ends were cut back, 4 bases at V and 4 bases at J, with 25 bases in the middle. The CDR3 reads CASSSSLNPAPRSYGYTF. The CDR3 nucleotides are TGTGCCAGCAGTTCTTCCCTAAACCCGGCTCCCCGCAGCTATGGCTACACCTTC.

This clonotype was observed a few times. The chain uses TRBV7-3 and TRBJ2-2; 8 bases match TRBD1. Per the germline V gene, CDR1 is SGHTA and CDR2 is FQGTGA. This CDR3 spans 16 amino acids. Trimming at V came to 5 bases and at J to 7 bases, leaving 12 bases not matched to a gene. CDR3 coding DNA: TGTGCCAGCAGCGGTTCCGGGACAGGCGCGGGCGGGGAGCTGTTTTTT. Its translation: CASSGSGTGAGGELFF.

The chain joins TRBV4-1 to TRBJ1-1; D is possibly TRBD1 (6 bases). V was clipped by 3 bases and J by 6 bases, with 20 bases between them. This CDR3 is 16 amino acids long. CDR1 and CDR2 from the germline V gene are MGHRA and YSYEKL. CDR3 amino acids: CASSQQAGVDYAEAFF. The CDR3 DNA sequence: TGCGCCAGCAGCCAGCAGGCAGGGGTAGACTATGCTGAAGCTTTCTTT.

On this clonotype itself: A single base separates this from a much larger clone, so it may be a read error. J is TRBJ1-4 and V is TRBV4-1; D remains unclear. Trimming left V 2 bases short and J 0 bases short, with 7 bases between. Germline CDR1 is MGHRA and CDR2 is YSYEKL. CDR3 length: 15 residues. CDR3 bases: TGCGCCAGCAGCCAACGGGGATCAACTAATGAAAAACTGTTTTTT. It is translated as CASSQRGSTNEKLFF.

This clonotype has just a few counts. J is TRBJ2-7 and V is TRBV4-1, with D possibly being TRBD1 (5 bases). The CDR3 runs to 14 residues. Germline V CDR1 and CDR2: MGHRA, YSYEKL. The V end was cut by 2 bases, the J end by 5 bases, with 13 bases between. The CDR3 region is CASSQLGAVDEQYF. CDR3 bases: TGCGCCAGCAGCCAACTAGGGGCAGTGGACGAGCAGTACTTC.

This clonotype was detected a few times. The genes are TRBV13 and TRBJ2-7, with 9 positions matching TRBD2. V was pared by 5 bases and J by 5 bases, with 7 bases of the junction left unmatched. This CDR3 has 14 amino acids. The germline CDR1 and CDR2 sequences are PRHDT and FYEKMQ (reference sequence). CDR3 nucleotide sequence: TGTGCCAGCAGCCTTAGCGGGAGTAGGAACGAGCAGTACTTC. Translation: CASSLSGSRNEQYF.

The V gene is TRBV10-3, the J gene TRBJ2-1; 7 bases fit TRBD1. The CDR3 consists of 15 residues. The junction had 6 bases not matched to a gene; V was cut back by 1 base and J by 6 bases. Germline CDR1 reads ENHRY; CDR2 reads SYGVKD. CDR3: CAISEFQQGFNEQFF. The CDR3 bases are TGTGCCATCAGTGAGTTTCAACAGGGGTTCAATGAGCAGTTCTTC.